Shown below are 25 T cell receptor beta chains from a single sample sequenced in a study of breast tumors, draining lymph nodes, adjacent tissues. The lymph nodes were axillary draining lymph nodes from breast cancer patients. Using its own MiXCR run on the multiplex PCR reads, TCRdb lists one record per CDR3 protein. The data contain approximately 280,000 distinct CDR3 sequences, 30% to 35% of them singletons. The sample comprised axillary lymph node tissue. All receptors come from a female donor with breast cancer. Some clones in this sample may be carry-over from other donors' samples.

This clonotype appeared a few times. The gene calls are TRBV3-1 and TRBJ2-7, with D hard to call. Germline V lookup: CDR1 LGHDT, CDR2 YNNKEL (reference sequence). CDR3 length: 12 amino acids. Trimming took 0 bases from V and 9 from J, leaving 9 bases between them. CDR3 in DNA: TGTGCCAGCAGCCAAGAGTTGGGTGCGCAGTACTTC. Protein product: CASSQELGAQYF.

The chain recombines TRBV13 with TRBJ2-3; TRBD2 aligns across 9 bases. The germline V gene encodes CDR1 PRHDT and CDR2 FYEKMQ (reference sequence). There are 21 residues in the CDR3. Unmatched junction bases numbered 20, after V lost 0 bases and J lost 4 bases. CDR3 in DNA: TGTGCCAGCAGCTTAGGCCGCGGGCTAGCGGGATGGTTGTTCGGGTCAGATACGCAGTATTTT. Amino acid sequence: CASSLGRGLAGWLFGSDTQYF. Full variable domain (remainder filled in from reference TRBV13 and TRBJ2-3): AAGVIQSPRHLIKEKRETATLKCYPIPRHDTVYWYQQGPGQDPQFLISFYEKMQSDKGSIPDRFSAQQFSDYHSELNMSSLELGDSALYFCASSLGRGLAGWLFGSDTQYFGPGTRLTVL.

This clonotype was observed once. A read error is possible here, since a much larger clone lies one base away. The V gene is TRBV6-6, the J gene TRBJ1-2, with D unclear. From germline, CDR1 is MNHNY and CDR2 SVGAGI (reference sequence). The CDR3 has 14 amino acids. CDR3 nucleotide sequence: TGTGCCAGCGGTTACGCGTGGGAGGGAAATGGCTACACCTTC. This sequence encodes CASGYAWEGNGYTF.

This clonotype was observed at least ten times. The rearrangement links TRBV11-3 to TRBJ2-7; TRBD1 matches 11 bases. Germline trimming cut 5 bases from V and 4 bases from J; bases unmatched to any gene: 7. The germline gives CDR1 SGHNT, CDR2 YENEEA. This CDR3 contains 15 residues. CDR3 nucleotide sequence: TGTGCCAGCAGCACACGGACAGGGGGCGCGTACGAGCAGTACTTC. This sequence encodes CASSTRTGGAYEQYF.

To note about this clonotype: This clone may be a read error of a much larger clone one base away. J is TRBJ2-5 and V is TRBV5-1; TRBD2 agrees at 8 bases. The CDR3 spans 15 residues. Germline CDR1 and CDR2: SGHRS and YFSETQ. CDR3 in amino acids: CASSGGLDVSETQCF. The CDR3 DNA follows: TGCGCCAGCAGCGGGGGACTAGATGTCTCGGAGACCCAGTGCTTC. The whole variable domain, remainder taken from reference TRBV5-1 and TRBJ2-5, is KAGVTQTPRYLIKTRGQQVTLSCSPISGHRSVSWYQQTPGQGLQFLFEYFSETQRNKGNFPGRFSGRQFSNSRSEMNVSTLELGDSALYLCASSGGLDVSETQCFGPGTRLLVL.

At least ten counts were recorded for this clonotype. The chain has TRBV30 and TRBJ1-6; 7 nucleotides line up with TRBD1. CDR1 GTSNPN and CDR2 SVGIG come from the germline V gene (reference sequence). Trimming cost V 4 bases and J 5 bases; bases outside gene matches: 5. This CDR3 has 14 amino acids. This CDR3 is CAWNRQGHNSPLHF. In nucleotides, the CDR3 is TGTGCCTGGAACCGACAGGGCCATAATTCACCCCTCCACTTT.

This clonotype has at least ten counts. The chain carries TRBV7-9 and TRBJ1-2, with D possibly TRBD1 on 6 matching bases. Germline CDR1 is SEHNR and CDR2 is FQNEAQ (reference sequence). V was cut by 5 bases and J by 4 bases, with 14 bases left in between. The CDR3 length is 14 residues. The CDR3 spells CASSPDHRVYGYTF. The CDR3 region has the DNA TGTGCCAGCAGCCCAGACCACAGGGTCTATGGCTACACCTTC. The variable domain in full, with the rest retrieved from reference TRBV7-9 and TRBJ1-2, is DTGVSQNPRHKITKRGQNVTFRCDPISEHNRLYWYRQTLGQGPEFLTYFQNEAQLEKSRLLSDRFSAERPKGSFSTLEIQRTEQGDSAMYLCASSPDHRVYGYTFGSGTRLTVV.

The chain recombines TRBV29-1 with TRBJ2-7, with D perhaps matching TRBD2 (5 bases). V was shortened by 8 bases and J by 6 bases, with 14 bases between the two germline ends. CDR1 and CDR2 (germline): SQVTM, ANQGSEA. The CDR3 length is 11 residues. The CDR3 DNA reads TGCAGCTTAGAGGGCGGCGGCGAGCAGTACTTC. Translating it yields CSLEGGGEQYF.

A word on this clonotype: A read error is possible here, since a much larger clone lies one base away. V gene TRBV19 combines with J gene TRBJ2-3, with D perhaps given as TRBD1 or TRBD2 (7 bases each). The CDR3 is 16 amino acids. Germline CDR1 is LNHDA and CDR2 is SQIVND (reference sequence). CDR3 nucleotide sequence: TGTGCCAGTAGTATCCCGAACTGGGGAGGGACAGATTCGCAGTATTTT. Protein sequence: CASSIPNWGGTDSQYF.

The V and J genes are TRBV24-1 and TRBJ1-2; D unclear. Per the germline V gene, CDR1 is KGHDR and CDR2 is SFDVKD. This CDR3 comprises 13 residues. V was trimmed by 8 bases and J by 4 bases, leaving 13 bases between them. This CDR3 is CATNAGGRYGYTF. The DNA of the CDR3 is TGTGCCACCAATGCAGGAGGGCGCTATGGCTACACCTTC.

This clonotype appeared once. A much larger clone differs from this one at a single base, so this may be a read error. The J gene is TRBJ2-1, the V gene TRBV5-1; TRBD2 might be the D (6 bases). This CDR3 has 12 residues. The V gene's germline CDR1 is SGHRS and CDR2 YFSETQ. Trimming stripped 7 bases from V and 5 bases from J, with 10 bases between. The CDR3 bases are TGCGCCAGCGGGGGGACCAACAATGAGCAGTTCTTC. It translates to CASGGTNNEQFF.

In its sample, this clonotype was seen a few times. This may come from a read error, since a much larger clone is one base off. The rearrangement joins TRBV5-1 to TRBJ1-5, with 9 bases that match TRBD1. The germline gives CDR1 SGHRS, CDR2 YFSETQ. CDR3 length equals 13 residues. CDR3 in DNA: TGCACCAGCAGCTTGGACAGGGGTCAGCCCCAGCATTTT. This gives the protein CTSSLDRGQPQHF.

The sample holds many counts of this clonotype. The CDR3 here is CASREGERSIHEQFF. The CDR3, as DNA: TGTGCCAGCAGAGAGGGGGAGCGCTCGATTCATGAGCAGTTCTTC. This rearrangement joins TRBV11-3 to TRBJ2-1, with D perhaps matching TRBD1 (6 bases). Germline CDR1 SGHNT, CDR2 YENEEA. CDR3 length: 15 residues. Trimming pared 6 bases from V and 8 bases from J, leaving 20 bases between.

A remark on this clonotype: This may stem from a read error, because a much larger clone lies one nucleotide away. The chain recombines TRBV9 with TRBJ1-2, with D possibly TRBD1 on 5 matching bases. Trimming left V 3 bases short and J 4 bases short, with 13 bases between. CDR3 length equals 14 residues. The V gene's germline CDR1 is SGDLS and CDR2 YYNGEE. In nucleotides, the CDR3 is TGTGCCAGCAGCGCGGACACCTCTAGCTATGGCTACACCTTC. This encodes CASSADTSSYGYTF. The complete variable domain, with remaining parts taken from reference TRBV9 and TRBJ1-2, reads DSGVTQTPKHLITATGQRVTLRCSPRSGDLSVYWYQQSLDQGLQFLIQYYNGEERAKGNILERFSAQQFPDLHSELNLSSLELGDSALYFCASSADTSSYGYTFGSGTRLTVV.

This clonotype showed up just a few times. The chain uses TRBV6-1 and TRBJ2-2, with TRBD2 matching over 9 bases. With 0 bases clipped from V and 12 bases from J, the junction kept 8 bases outside the gene matches. Germline CDR1 and CDR2: MNHNS and SASEGT. This CDR3 has 15 amino acids. The CDR3 coding sequence is TGTGCCAGCAGTGAAGCGCTAGCGGGATCTGGGAAGCTGTTTTTT. Translation: CASSEALAGSGKLFF.

This clonotype was counted many times. The chain recombines TRBV11-2 with TRBJ2-1, with unresolved D. Germline V gives CDR1 SGHAT, CDR2 FQNNGV. The CDR3 is made up of 14 amino acids. Deletions cut 4 bases from V and 3 bases from J, with 10 bases between. CDR3 region: CASSSPTRYNEQFF. DNA of the CDR3: TGTGCCAGCAGCTCGCCCACTCGCTACAATGAGCAGTTCTTC.

The chain joins TRBV20-1 to TRBJ2-5; possible D gene TRBD2, 5 bases. Trimming pared 6 bases from V and 5 bases from J, leaving 19 bases between. In germline, CDR1 is DFQATT, CDR2 SNEGSKA (reference sequence). The CDR3 runs 14 residues. The CDR3 DNA follows: TGCAGTGCCGGTAGCGTAAACATGGGGGAGACCCAGTACTTC. It translates to CSAGSVNMGETQYF.

This clonotype was seen many times. The chain uses TRBV5-1 and TRBJ2-7, with TRBD2 as a possible D gene (6 bases). V dropped 4 bases and J dropped 6 bases, with 14 bases sitting between them. Germline-derived CDR1 and CDR2 are SGHRS and YFSETQ. This CDR3 has 13 residues. In nucleotides, the CDR3 is TGCGCCAGCAGCCCGAGCGGGTGGGGCGAGCAGTACTTC. This codes for CASSPSGWGEQYF.

This clonotype was counted ten times or more. The chain joins TRBV20-1 to TRBJ2-2, with TRBD2 matching 7 bases. The trim removed 4 bases at V and 6 bases at J, leaving 2 bases unmatched. The CDR3 length is 12 residues. In germline, CDR1 is DFQATT, CDR2 SNEGSKA (reference sequence). The CDR3 region is CSATTSSGELFF. Here the CDR3 DNA reads TGCAGTGCTACGACTAGCTCCGGGGAGCTGTTTTTT.

This clonotype was observed at least ten times. V is TRBV2 and J is TRBJ1-2, with D maybe TRBD1 (5 bases). This CDR3 is 16 amino acids long. Germline loops: CDR1 SNHLY, CDR2 FYNNEI. Trimming pared 2 bases from V and 5 bases from J, leaving 18 bases between. This CDR3 is CASSELAGQLGYGYTF. The CDR3 bases are TGTGCCAGCAGTGAATTGGCGGGGCAACTAGGGTATGGCTACACCTTC.

As to this clonotype: The junction differs from germline at one of its ends, possibly a read error. The chain couples TRBV30 to TRBJ1-5, with 9 bases fitting TRBD1. This CDR3 region has 16 residues. The V gene's germline CDR1 is GTSNPN and CDR2 SVGIG (reference sequence). The chain's CDR3 is CAWSVQGALLNRPQHF. CDR3 nucleotides: TGTGCCTGGAGTGTACAGGGGGCTCTCCTCAATCGGCCCCAGCATTTT.

The chain joins TRBV20-1 to TRBJ2-7, with 8 bases lining up with TRBD1. There are 14 residues in the CDR3. The germline V gene has CDR1 DFQATT and CDR2 SNEGSKA (reference sequence). V shed 1 base, J shed 4 bases, and the junction held 6 bases outside the gene matches. CDR3 coding DNA: TGCAGTGCTAGAGTGAGGCAGGGGGCGTACGAGCAGTACTTC. Amino acids: CSARVRQGAYEQYF.

For this clonotype: It is likely a read error, because the conserved phenylalanine at the end of the CDR3 is missing. The DNA is left out, because the CDR3 cannot be placed on it with certainty; the CDR3 is given as TCRdb lists it. The gene calls are TRBV20-1 and TRBJ1-2. Germline V gene data show CDR1 as DFQATT and CDR2 as SNEGSKA (reference sequence). The CDR3 length equals 13 residues, ends included. CDR3 residues: CSGHQTDNYGYTV.

This clonotype was counted at least ten times. The CDR3 end shows no conserved phenylalanine or tryptophan, and so a read error is likely. It is unclear where the CDR3 begins or ends on the DNA, so no DNA is shown, and the CDR3 is as TCRdb lists it. The genes are TRBV3-2 and TRBJ2-3. TRBV3-2 has pseudogene status. The CDR3 is made up of 9 amino acids, end residues included. The chain's CDR3 is CASSQEIPV.

The J gene is TRBJ2-3, the V gene TRBV6-1; D call uncertain. This CDR3 comprises 14 residues. With 4 bases removed from V and 5 bases from J, the gap between germline ends came to 13 bases. Germline CDR1 is MNHNS and CDR2 is SASEGT. The CDR3 is CASSVRSDGDTQYF. In nucleotides, the CDR3 is TGTGCCAGCAGTGTGAGGTCAGACGGAGATACGCAGTATTTT.